Following are 14 T cell receptor beta chains from one sample sequenced in a study of cytomegalovirus exposure and HLA in healthy donors. Researchers ran the PCR with 60 Vbeta and 13 Jbeta primers. Clones were read by immunoSEQ multiplex PCR, and TCRdb kept only the in-frame ones, dropping some. The repertoire holds under 200,000 clones, with roughly 89% as singletons. The sequenced sample consisted of PBMCs. The origin of the receptors is a woman under 40 in good health and CMV-seronegative.

The chain links TRBV7-9 to TRBJ1-3; possibly TRBD1 for D (5 bases). Trimming removed 5 bases at V and 2 bases at J, with 10 bases between. The germline CDR1 and CDR2 sequences are SEHNR and FQNEAQ (reference sequence). CDR3 length: 14 amino acids. The CDR3 DNA sequence: TGTGCCAGCAGCCCCGGGGGGGCTGGAAACACCATATATTTT. Protein product: CASSPGGAGNTIYF.

This clone was picked up one time. The chain recombines TRBV25-1 with TRBJ2-2, with D perhaps matching TRBD1 (5 bases). The CDR3 length is 15 residues. Germline CDR1 and CDR2: MGHDK and SYGVNS. Deletions cut 6 bases from V and 0 bases from J, with 11 bases between. As DNA, the CDR3 is TGTGCCAGCAGAGGACACCTACCGAACACCGGGGAGCTGTTTTTT. Its protein is CASRGHLPNTGELFF.

This chain joins TRBV4-1 and TRBJ2-7; 8 bases are shared with TRBD1. The CDR3 has 13 amino acids. J gave up 6 bases and V 1 base, and 2 bases lay outside the gene matches. The germline CDR1 and CDR2 sequences are MGHRA and YSYEKL. Here the CDR3 reads CASSQGTGSEQYF. Here the CDR3 DNA reads TGCGCCAGCAGCCAAGGGACAGGGAGCGAGCAGTACTTC.

This chain uses TRBV28 with TRBJ1-2; 8 bases align to TRBD1. The CDR3 runs to 13 residues. V gave up 6 bases and J gave up 12 bases; unmatched junction bases: 12. The V gene's germline CDR1 is MDHEN and CDR2 SYDVKM. CDR3 loop: CASRPTGQGLDTF. CDR3 in DNA: TGTGCCAGCAGGCCGACTGGACAGGGATTGGACACCTTC.

The J gene is TRBJ2-7, the V gene TRBV6-5; 8 bases line up with TRBD1. Germline lookup yields CDR1 MNHEY and CDR2 SVGAGI. The CDR3 is 14 amino acids. Losses at the gene ends were 6 bases for V and 5 bases for J; bases not matched to a gene: 9. The DNA of the CDR3 is TGTGCCAGCAGAATGATGGACAGGGTTAACGAGCAGTACTTC. Encoded protein: CASRMMDRVNEQYF.

As concerns this clone: Other DNA sequences from this sample encode an identical CDR3 as well. The chain combines TRBV7-7 with TRBJ2-3, with 8 bases fitting TRBD1. From germline, CDR1 is SSHAT and CDR2 FNYEAQ (reference sequence). V lost 1 base and J lost 1; bases outside the gene matches: 1. CDR3 length: 15 amino acids. The DNA of the CDR3 is TGTGCCAGCAGCTTAGGGGGACAGGGCACAGATACGCAGTATTTT. This encodes CASSLGGQGTDTQYF.

This rearrangement joins TRBV19 to TRBJ1-2; possibly TRBD1 for D (6 bases). This CDR3 region has 13 residues. Germline assignment: CDR1 LNHDA and CDR2 SQIVND (reference sequence). Deletions cut 2 bases from V and 11 bases from J, with 15 bases between. Here the CDR3 reads CASSILGTPEYTF. In nucleotides, the CDR3 is TGTGCCAGTAGTATACTGGGGACACCGGAGTACACCTTC.

This clone was picked up a small number of times. This chain links TRBV6-1 with TRBJ1-6, with D perhaps TRBD1 (6 bases). CDR1 and CDR2 from the germline V gene are MNHNS and SASEGT. Deletions cut 3 bases from V and 10 bases from J, with 13 bases between. The CDR3 runs to 14 residues. CDR3 sequence (DNA): TGTGCCAGCAGTGAGGTTTCTACAGGGTCACCCCTCCACTTT. It is translated as CASSEVSTGSPLHF.

Comment on this clone: The junction and the germline gene differ at one end; a read error may be behind it. This chain uses TRBV7-9 with TRBJ2-7; D might be TRBD1 or TRBD2, each matching 6 bases. Germline lookup yields CDR1 SEHNR and CDR2 FQNEAQ (reference sequence). The length of the CDR3 is 15 residues. CDR3 sequence (DNA): TGTTCCAGCAGCTTAGGGGGGCTCTCTGACTACGAGCAGTACTTC. As protein: CSSSLGGLSDYEQYF.

V and J are TRBV6-6 and TRBJ1-2; 8 nucleotides match TRBD1. J lost 7 bases, V lost 5 bases, and 9 bases had no gene match. This CDR3 comprises 14 residues. The germline V gene encodes CDR1 MNHNY and CDR2 SVGAGI (reference sequence). CDR3 nucleotides: TGTGCCAGCAGTCCCGGGCAGGGGGCGGTTGGCTACACCTTC. Protein product: CASSPGQGAVGYTF.

This chain joins TRBV5-1 and TRBJ1-2; no reliable D call. Trimming removed 0 bases at V and 5 bases at J, with 8 bases between. This CDR3 is built from 13 residues. The germline V gene encodes CDR1 SGHRS and CDR2 YFSETQ. This CDR3 is CASSLDGGYGYTF. DNA of the CDR3: TGCGCCAGCAGCTTGGACGGCGGATATGGCTACACCTTC. Drawing the rest from reference TRBV5-1 and TRBJ1-2, the complete variable domain is KAGVTQTPRYLIKTRGQQVTLSCSPISGHRSVSWYQQTPGQGLQFLFEYFSETQRNKGNFPGRFSGRQFSNSRSEMNVSTLELGDSALYLCASSLDGGYGYTFGSGTRLTVV.

CDR3 protein: CASSATGGADTQYF. CDR3 DNA sequence: TGCGCCAGCAGCGCCACAGGTGGGGCAGATACGCAGTATTTT. V is TRBV5-1 and J is TRBJ2-3, with a possible D match to TRBD1 (5 bases). The V end was cut by 4 bases, the J end by 4 bases, with 13 bases between. The CDR3 spans 14 residues. The germline V gene has CDR1 SGHRS and CDR2 YFSETQ. Variable domain in full (rest from reference TRBV5-1 and TRBJ2-3): KAGVTQTPRYLIKTRGQQVTLSCSPISGHRSVSWYQQTPGQGLQFLFEYFSETQRNKGNFPGRFSGRQFSNSRSEMNVSTLELGDSALYLCASSATGGADTQYFGPGTRLTVL.

The J gene is TRBJ2-7, the V gene TRBV7-6; the match to TRBD2 covers 8 bases. The CDR3 sequence is 18 residues long. The V gene's germline CDR1 is SGHVS and CDR2 FNYEAQ. V lost 4 bases, J lost 7 bases, and 21 bases stayed unmatched. CDR3 protein: CASSSRSPDSGTPGEQYF. The CDR3 nucleotides read TGTGCCAGCAGCTCCCGTTCTCCTGATAGCGGGACCCCGGGGGAGCAGTACTTC.

This sequence joins TRBV5-1 and TRBJ2-7; 7 bases line up with TRBD1. The CDR3 contains 14 residues. The germline V gene has CDR1 SGHRS and CDR2 YFSETQ. V lost 4 bases to trimming and J lost 2 bases; unmatched junction nucleotides: 6. Here the CDR3 DNA reads TGCGCCAGCAGCCCTCGACAGGGCCCCTACGAGCAGTACTTC. This codes for CASSPRQGPYEQYF. Full variable domain (outside the CDR3, taken from reference TRBV5-1 and TRBJ2-7): KAGVTQTPRYLIKTRGQQVTLSCSPISGHRSVSWYQQTPGQGLQFLFEYFSETQRNKGNFPGRFSGRQFSNSRSEMNVSTLELGDSALYLCASSPRQGPYEQYFGPGTRLTVT.